A single sample gave rise to the 14 T cell receptor beta chains below, sequenced in a study of T cells after somatic rescue of genetic block. The data were produced by immunoSEQ multiplex PCR, yet TCRdb's version contains in-frame clones alone and is incomplete. Of 95,000 to 120,000 clones in the sample, 75% to 95% are singletons; the top ten hold roughly 1.5%. The sequencing input was peripheral blood mononuclear cells (PBMCs). The receptors derive from a woman in her late teens or twenties.

V and J are TRBV4-1 and TRBJ1-2, with D possibly TRBD1 on 5 matching bases. From germline, CDR1 is MGHRA and CDR2 YSYEKL. This CDR3 is built from 16 residues. With 0 bases removed from V and 5 bases from J, the gap between germline ends came to 16 bases. The CDR3: CASSQERTGRGYGYTF. The CDR3 DNA sequence: TGCGCCAGCAGCCAAGAAAGGACGGGTAGGGGTTATGGCTACACCTTC.

CDR3 region: CASSQGSSYNSPLHF. The CDR3 DNA follows: TGCGCCAGCAGCCAGGGGAGCTCCTATAATTCACCCCTCCACTTT. The V call is TRBV4-3, the J call TRBJ1-6; no clear D. This CDR3 is built from 15 residues. Trimming took off 3 bases at V and 0 bases at J, with 6 bases between the two ends. In germline, CDR1 is LGHNA, CDR2 YSLEER.

The CDR3 loop is CASRWNEQFF. CDR3 sequence (DNA): TGTGCCAGTCGCTGGAATGAGCAGTTCTTC. This chain links TRBV19 with TRBJ2-1; D gene unclear. The length of the CDR3 is 10 residues. The germline CDR1 and CDR2 sequences are LNHDA and SQIVND (reference sequence). Deletions cut 8 bases from V and 7 bases from J, with 6 bases between.

This clone was found once. CDR3: CASSLGTALGLYEQYF. The CDR3 DNA sequence: TGTGCCAGCAGCTTAGGAACAGCCCTAGGCCTATACGAGCAGTACTTC. The gene calls are TRBV7-8 and TRBJ2-7; no clear D. Germline CDR1 SGHVS, CDR2 FQNEAQ. V dropped 1 base and J dropped 4 bases, with 17 bases sitting between them. This CDR3 is built from 16 residues.

This clone occurred once. This chain connects TRBV6-1 to TRBJ1-4; D might be TRBD1 (5 bases). There are 14 residues in the CDR3. Germline CDR1 and CDR2: MNHNS and SASEGT. Trimming removed 9 bases at V and 3 bases at J, with 14 bases between. As DNA, the CDR3 is TGTGCCAGTTCTTCGACAGATTCTAATGAAAAACTGTTTTTT. Its protein product is CASSSTDSNEKLFF.

The V gene is TRBV11-2, the J gene TRBJ1-2, with TRBD1 identical over 7 bases. The trim removed 5 bases at V and 3 bases at J, leaving 12 bases unmatched. CDR1 is SGHAT and CDR2 is FQNNGV in the germline V gene. The CDR3 runs 16 residues. The CDR3 sequence: CASSTNRGKRDYGYTF. CDR3 sequence (DNA): TGTGCCAGCAGCACCAACAGGGGTAAAAGGGACTATGGCTACACCTTC.

The gene calls are TRBV27 and TRBJ2-3; D is unclear. Trimming removed 3 bases at V and 8 bases at J, with 12 bases between. From germline, CDR1 is MNHEY and CDR2 SMNVEV (reference sequence). CDR3 size: 13 residues. In nucleotides, the CDR3 is TGTGCCAGCAGTTTCGAGGTAGGGTCTACGCAGTATTTT. Translation: CASSFEVGSTQYF.

This chain uses TRBV30 with TRBJ1-2; TRBD1 matches at 7 bases. V dropped 4 bases and J dropped 4; count of bases not matched to a gene: 6. Germline values: CDR1 GTSNPN, CDR2 SVGIG (reference sequence). The length of the CDR3 is 13 residues. CDR3 sequence: CAWTRGVTYGYTF. The CDR3 coding sequence is TGTGCCTGGACCAGGGGGGTAACCTATGGCTACACCTTC.

The gene calls are TRBV6-4 and TRBJ1-2, with 9 bases aligning to TRBD1. The V gene end was trimmed by 6 bases and the J gene end by 5 bases; junction bases not matched to a gene: 13. This CDR3 is 16 amino acids long. CDR1 and CDR2 from the germline V gene are MRHNA and SNTAGT. Here the CDR3 DNA reads TGTGCCAGCAGACGACAGGGGGAGTTTTATCTATATGGCTACACCTTC. Protein sequence: CASRRQGEFYLYGYTF.

The V call is TRBV30, the J call TRBJ1-6; tentatively, D is TRBD1 (6 bases). V was pared by 4 bases and J by 6 bases, with 13 bases between. The germline V gene has CDR1 GTSNPN and CDR2 SVGIG (reference sequence). The CDR3 covers 14 residues. The CDR3 bases are TGTGCCTGGACGGGGGGGCCGCTTAATTCACCCCTCCACTTT. Residues: CAWTGGPLNSPLHF.

The chain uses TRBV28 and TRBJ1-2; weak D call: TRBD1 (6 bases). Trimming took 6 bases from V and 2 from J, leaving 19 bases between them. Germline CDR1 MDHEN, CDR2 SYDVKM. The length of the CDR3 is 16 residues. CDR3 coding DNA: TGTGCCAGCAGCGAGGGACATTCGTTAGGAAACTATGGCTACACCTTC. Protein sequence: CASSEGHSLGNYGYTF.

This clone came up once. V gene TRBV19 combines with J gene TRBJ1-2, with 7 positions matching TRBD1. The CDR3 contains 12 residues. After removal of 6 bases from V and 8 bases from J, the junction contained 6 bases not matched to a gene. From germline, CDR1 is LNHDA and CDR2 SQIVND (reference sequence). The CDR3 region has the DNA TGTGCCAGTAGATCGGACAGGAGAGGCTACACCTTC. Translating gives CASRSDRRGYTF.

This chain joins TRBV5-1 and TRBJ1-3, with D unresolved. This CDR3 is 15 amino acids long. The V end lost 0 bases, the J end lost 4 bases, and 11 bases lay between the germline ends. CDR1 is SGHRS and CDR2 is YFSETQ in the germline V gene. The CDR3 here is CASSLDQPPGNTIYF. As DNA, the CDR3 is TGCGCCAGCAGCTTGGATCAGCCACCCGGAAACACCATATATTTT. Full variable domain (remainder filled in from reference TRBV5-1 and TRBJ1-3): KAGVTQTPRYLIKTRGQQVTLSCSPISGHRSVSWYQQTPGQGLQFLFEYFSETQRNKGNFPGRFSGRQFSNSRSEMNVSTLELGDSALYLCASSLDQPPGNTIYFGEGSWLTVV.

The CDR3 reads CASSSTMVGNTEAFF. In nucleotides, the CDR3 is TGTGCCAGCTCCTCGACAATGGTGGGGAACACTGAAGCTTTCTTT. The chain employs TRBV18 and TRBJ1-1, with D unresolved. This CDR3 comprises 15 residues. Per the germline V gene, CDR1 is KGHSH and CDR2 is LQKENI. V was clipped by 6 bases and J by 1 base, with 15 bases between them.